A single T cell receptor beta chain is shown here with its context. This record comes from a study of blood T cell repertoires in COVID-19. Study background: Both acute and convalescent COVID-19 samples were obtained from the United States, Italy and Spain. Sample material is recorded as cDNA or gDNA derived from T cells, B-cell-depleted T cells, or PBMCs.

V shed 2 bases and J 8 bases; nucleotides not matched to a gene: 10. There are 16 residues in the CDR3. The germline V gene has CDR1 SGDLS and CDR2 YYNGEE. In the original processing: Amplifying reference gene primers gave estimates of nucleated cell counts. Generated by immunoSEQ multiplex PCR, the TCRdb table keeps only in-frame clones and is missing some. V, J and clone size were drawn from that table, and D and trimming were deduced from the DNA. The sample records 200,000 to 250,000 clones, around nine tenths being singletons. Sequenced material: peripheral blood. This chain uses TRBV9 with TRBJ2-3; 11 bases match TRBD2. The clonotype was recovered from a woman aged 55-69 years with acute or convalescent COVID-19. The CDR3 loop is CASSVRLAGQFGTQYF. The CDR3 DNA is TGTGCCAGCAGCGTCCGACTAGCGGGGCAATTCGGTACGCAGTATTTT.